This TCR beta chain emerged from a study of CD8 T cells in Susac syndrome. About 0.45 to 1 ug RNA was reverse transcribed with random hexamers. The method of amplification for TCR beta CDR3 was immunoSEQ multiplex PCR, covering 54 Vbeta and 13 Jbeta. TCRdb independently ran MiXCR on the immunoSEQ multiplex PCR reads; one entry per CDR3 protein. The sample has some 260,000 distinct CDR3 sequences, approximately 84% seen once. CDR1 SGHAT and CDR2 FQNNGV come from the germline V gene. This CDR3 comprises 15 residues. Losses at the gene ends were 4 bases for V and 4 bases for J; bases not matched to a gene: 9. Purification of the CD8+ and CD4+ T cells relied on negative isolation, and TEMRA cells underwent FACS enrichment.

The J gene is TRBJ2-7, the V gene TRBV11-2, with TRBD1 identical over 8 bases. The sample was CD8+ T cells from PBMCs. The receptor's source is a human donor with multiple sclerosis. CDR3 sequence (DNA): TGTGCCAGCAGCTCGCAGGACAGGGCTATTTACGAGCAGTACTTC. Translation gives CASSSQDRAIYEQYF.